This T cell receptor (beta chain) was documented in a study of OX40 agonist ivuxolimab in advanced cancers. Study overall: The diagnoses of dose-escalation patients were hepatocellular carcinoma, melanoma, renal cell or head and neck cancer. Whole-study findings and limits: Antigen specificity was not determined for the expanded peripheral T cells. In the 0.1-3.0 mg/kg groups, partial responders showed among the lowest expansion.

Here immunoSEQ multiplex PCR was the method, and the copy in TCRdb shows in-frame clones only, minus some. The sample shows about 53,000 clones, about four fifths of them seen only once. Details on this clone: Its antigen is unidentified.

The ends were cut back, 3 bases at V and 5 bases at J, with 13 bases in the middle. Germline V lookup: CDR1 SGHAT, CDR2 FQNNGV. The CDR3 totals 14 residues. The sequencing here drew on CD4+ or CD8+ T cells sorted from blood, taken in a trial of the OX40 agonist ivuxolimab. The receptor comes from an adult with an advanced solid tumor such as melanoma, head and neck, liver or kidney cancer. The V gene is TRBV11-2, the J gene TRBJ2-5, with a weak D call TRBD2 (5 bases). This chain's CDR3 is CASSFGSSPETQYF. CDR3 nucleotide sequence: TGTGCCAGCAGCTTCGGTTCTAGCCCGGAGACCCAGTACTTC. Together with reference TRBV11-2 and TRBJ2-5, the CDR3 gives the full variable domain: EAGVAQSPRYKIIEKRQSVAFWCNPISGHATLYWYQQILGQGPKLLIQFQNNGVVDDSQLPKDRFSAERLKGVDSTLKIQPAKLEDSAVYLCASSFGSSPETQYFGPGTRLLVL.